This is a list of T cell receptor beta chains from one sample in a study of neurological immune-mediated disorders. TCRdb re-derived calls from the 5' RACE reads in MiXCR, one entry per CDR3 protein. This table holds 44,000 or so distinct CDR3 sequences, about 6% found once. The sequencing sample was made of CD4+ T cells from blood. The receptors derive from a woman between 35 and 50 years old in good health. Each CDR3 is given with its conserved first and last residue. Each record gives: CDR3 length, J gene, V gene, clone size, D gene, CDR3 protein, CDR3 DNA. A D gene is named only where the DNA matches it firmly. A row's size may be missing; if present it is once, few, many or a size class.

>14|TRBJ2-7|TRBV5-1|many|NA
CASSRLQGPHEQYF
TGCGCCAGCAGCAGACTACAGGGCCCCCACGAGCAGTACTTC
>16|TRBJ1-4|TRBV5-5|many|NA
CASSLESVTTNEKLFF
TGTGCCAGCAGCTTGGAGTCGGTTACAACTAATGAAAAACTGTTTTTT
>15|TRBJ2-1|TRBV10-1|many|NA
CASRDGSLPYNEQFF
TGCGCCAGCAGGGACGGATCTCTCCCCTACAATGAGCAGTTCTTC
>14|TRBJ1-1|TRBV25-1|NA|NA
CASSEGGEVAEAFF
TGTGCCAGCAGTGAAGGGGGGGAGGTCGCTGAAGCTTTCTTT
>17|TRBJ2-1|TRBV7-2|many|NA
CASSYSWQRSSYNEQFF
TGTGCCAGCAGCTACTCTTGGCAGCGGAGCTCCTACAATGAGCAGTTCTTC
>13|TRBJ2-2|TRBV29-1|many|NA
CSVGWAGTGELFF
TGCAGCGTCGGGTGGGCGGGGACCGGGGAGCTGTTTTTT
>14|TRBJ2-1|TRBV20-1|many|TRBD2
CSARDGTSSLEQFF
TGCAGTGCTAGAGATGGGACTAGCTCCCTTGAGCAGTTCTTC
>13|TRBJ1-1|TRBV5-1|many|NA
CASKVKENTEAFF
TGCGCCAGCAAGGTCAAAGAGAACACTGAAGCTTTCTTT
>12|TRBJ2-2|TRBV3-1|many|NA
CASSPRSGELFF
TGTGCCAGCAGCCCCCGGAGCGGGGAGCTGTTTTTT
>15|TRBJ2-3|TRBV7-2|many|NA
CASSSGPTPGDTQYF
TGTGCCAGCAGCTCGGGACCGACCCCTGGGGATACGCAGTATTTT
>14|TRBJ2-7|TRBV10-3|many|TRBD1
CAISELEGAREQYF
TGTGCCATCAGTGAGCTTGAGGGGGCGAGGGAGCAGTACTTC
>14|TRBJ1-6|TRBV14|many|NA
CASSQDLRGRSLHF
TGTGCCAGCAGCCAAGATTTGAGGGGAAGAAGCCTCCACTTT
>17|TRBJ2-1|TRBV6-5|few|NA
CASSYNSNIRSYNEQFF
TGTGCCAGCAGTTACAATAGTAACATTAGATCCTACAATGAGCAGTTCTTC
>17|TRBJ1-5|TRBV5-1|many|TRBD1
CASSEGTGPYSNQPQHF
TGCGCCAGCAGCGAAGGGACAGGGCCTTATAGCAATCAGCCCCAGCATTTT
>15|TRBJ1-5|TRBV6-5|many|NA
CASSEGLGDNQPQHF
TGTGCCAGCAGCGAAGGGCTAGGGGACAATCAGCCCCAGCATTTT